The source of this T cell receptor beta chain is a study of blood T cell repertoires in COVID-19. At the level of the study: Samples taken during acute and convalescent COVID-19 were collected in the United States, Italy and Spain.

How the authors handled the data: Reference gene primer amplification gave estimated nucleated cell counts. Clones were sequenced by immunoSEQ multiplex PCR, and TCRdb holds only the in-frame ones, with some missing. From that table come the V and J calls and clone size; the DNA was used to work out D and trimming. The sample records about 290,000 clones, roughly 91% being singletons. Patients of the Seattle cohort, enrolled during active infection, were followed longitudinally. V was shortened by 6 bases and J by 2 bases, with 10 bases between the two germline ends. The CDR3 runs 13 residues. The germline V gene has CDR1 WSHSY and CDR2 SAAADI.

Sequences were obtained from peripheral blood. The chain links TRBV10-2 to TRBJ1-2, with D tentatively TRBD1 (6 bases). The receptor's source is a woman aged 25-40 years with COVID-19, enrolled during active disease. CDR3 protein: CASRAQGNYGYTF. CDR3 coding DNA: TGCGCCAGCAGGGCCCAGGGGAACTATGGCTACACCTTC.